This T cell receptor beta chain was captured in a study of cytotoxic CD8 clonotypes in ibrutinib-treated CLL. Depths of 1 in 200,000 to 1 in 1 million T cells were the sequencing target. Generated by immunoSEQ multiplex PCR, the TCRdb table keeps only in-frame clones and is missing some. The sample contains around 97,000 clones, about 78% of which appear only once. Unmatched junction bases numbered 1, after V lost 1 base and J lost 6 bases. Germline V gives CDR1 SGHTA, CDR2 FQGTGA. The CDR3 length is 13 residues. The V gene is TRBV7-3, the J gene TRBJ2-3, with 7 nucleotides matching TRBD2. The specimen comprised PBMCs, sampled after 12 months of ibrutinib treatment. The clonotype was recovered from a human donor with chronic lymphocytic leukemia. The CDR3 sequence: CASSLKRGDTQYF. The CDR3 coding sequence is TGTGCCAGCAGCTTAAAGCGGGGCGATACGCAGTATTTT.